One sample yielded the 14 T cell receptor beta chains listed below, sequenced in a study of cytomegalovirus exposure and HLA in healthy donors. The PCR used 60 Vbeta and 13 Jbeta primers. Profiled with immunoSEQ multiplex PCR; TCRdb holds only in-frame clones, not every one. The table shows about 160,000 clones, with approximately 85% occurring only once. The sample was PBMCs. These receptors were obtained from a man aged 45-65 years in good health and CMV-seropositive.

The chain couples TRBV6-1 to TRBJ2-3, with D perhaps matching TRBD2 (6 bases). The CDR3 is 14 residues long. CDR1 and CDR2 (germline): MNHNS, SASEGT. Trimming cost V 10 bases and J 4 bases, with 18 bases left between them. In DNA, the CDR3 is TGTGCCACCCGACTAGGGGCGGTTCCAGATACGCAGTATTTT. Protein sequence: CATRLGAVPDTQYF.

The rearrangement uses TRBV7-8 and TRBJ2-5; the match to TRBD1 covers 9 bases. The V segment lost 4 bases and the J segment 3 bases; nucleotides outside the gene matches: 9. The CDR3 totals 16 residues. The germline V gene encodes CDR1 SGHVS and CDR2 FQNEAQ. CDR3 sequence reads: CASSSNRGRKEETQYF. CDR3 sequence (DNA): TGTGCCAGCAGCTCGAACAGGGGGCGAAAAGAAGAGACCCAGTACTTC.

This chain connects TRBV19 to TRBJ1-2, with D maybe TRBD1 (6 bases). This CDR3 is built from 15 residues. CDR1 and CDR2 from the germline V gene are LNHDA and SQIVND (reference sequence). Between the trimmed V and J ends, which lost 3 bases and 0 bases, there was a span of 11 bases. The CDR3: CASSIGGATNYGYTF. In DNA, the CDR3 is TGTGCCAGTAGTATCGGGGGGGCTACTAACTATGGCTACACCTTC.

The J gene is TRBJ1-6, the V gene TRBV6-5; 9 nucleotides align to TRBD1. Germline V gives CDR1 MNHEY, CDR2 SVGAGI. V shed 5 bases, J shed 10 bases, and the junction held 9 bases outside the gene matches. The CDR3 runs 15 residues. CDR3 in amino acids: CASSTGGAVYSPLHF. CDR3 coding DNA: TGTGCCAGCAGTACAGGGGGCGCGGTATACTCACCCCTCCACTTT.

Of note for this clone: The same CDR3 also results from other DNA sequences found in this sample. This chain connects TRBV7-2 to TRBJ2-7; 9 positions agree with TRBD1. The CDR3 length is 13 residues. Germline CDR1 and CDR2: SGHTA and FQGNSA. Losses at the gene ends were 5 bases for V and 6 bases for J; bases not matched to a gene: 5. This CDR3 is CASSLDRGGEQYF. The CDR3 region has the DNA TGTGCCAGCAGCCTGGACAGGGGTGGCGAGCAGTACTTC. Together with reference TRBV7-2 and TRBJ2-7, the CDR3 gives the full variable domain: GAGVSQSPSNKVTEKGKDVELRCDPISGHTALYWYRQSLGQGLEFLIYFQGNSAPDKSGLPSDRFSAERTGGSVSTLTIQRTQQEDSAVYLCASSLDRGGEQYFGPGTRLTVT.

Only a few counts were recorded for this clone. The chain recombines TRBV6-6 with TRBJ1-6, with 7 positions matching TRBD1. Losses at the gene ends were 6 bases for V and 7 bases for J; bases not matched to a gene: 9. Germline loops: CDR1 MNHNY, CDR2 SVGAGI (reference sequence). The CDR3 has 15 residues. This CDR3 is CASRKDRERNSPLHF. CDR3 sequence (DNA): TGTGCCAGCAGAAAAGACAGGGAACGCAATTCACCCCTCCACTTT.

In its sample, this clone was seen a few times. V and J are TRBV7-2 and TRBJ2-7, with D possibly being TRBD1 (6 bases). Trimming removed 5 bases from V and 1 base from J, with 15 bases in between. CDR3 length: 15 residues. The V gene's germline CDR1 is SGHTA and CDR2 FQGNSA. The CDR3 spells CASSLNRDPSYEQYF. CDR3 sequence (DNA): TGTGCCAGCAGCCTAAACAGGGACCCATCCTACGAGCAGTACTTC. Full variable domain (rest looked up from reference TRBV7-2 and TRBJ2-7): GAGVSQSPSNKVTEKGKDVELRCDPISGHTALYWYRQSLGQGLEFLIYFQGNSAPDKSGLPSDRFSAERTGGSVSTLTIQRTQQEDSAVYLCASSLNRDPSYEQYFGPGTRLTVT.

This clone has only one observation. The chain employs TRBV7-2 and TRBJ1-6; 10 bases are shared with TRBD1. Germline assignment: CDR1 SGHTA and CDR2 FQGNSA. There are 18 residues in the CDR3. Trimming at V came to 5 bases and at J to 7 bases, leaving 14 bases not matched to a gene. This chain's CDR3 is CASSPHRQGAHQNSPLHF. The DNA for the CDR3 is TGTGCCAGCAGCCCCCACCGACAGGGGGCGCATCAGAATTCACCCCTCCACTTT.

This chain uses TRBV19 with TRBJ2-7; D is ambiguous. Trimming stripped 0 bases from V and 1 base from J, with 4 bases between. CDR1 is LNHDA and CDR2 is SQIVND in the germline V gene (reference sequence). This CDR3 is built from 13 residues. CDR3 DNA: TGTGCCAGTAGTATAGAGAGGTCCTACGAGCAGTACTTC. Protein product: CASSIERSYEQYF.

This clone was counted a single time. The chain combines TRBV6-6 with TRBJ2-3, with a possible D match to TRBD2 (6 bases). With 11 bases removed from V and 6 bases from J, the gap between germline ends came to 9 bases. Germline CDR1 and CDR2: MNHNY and SVGAGI (reference sequence). There are 10 residues in the CDR3. The CDR3 DNA follows: TGTGCCGCGGGACCCGATACGCAGTATTTT. This codes for CAAGPDTQYF.

The chain is built from TRBV5-1 and TRBJ2-7; 7 positions agree with TRBD1. V lost 0 bases, J lost 3 bases, and 6 bases stayed unmatched. Germline-derived CDR1 and CDR2 are SGHRS and YFSETQ. The CDR3 has 15 amino acids. The DNA of the CDR3 is TGCGCCAGCAGCTTGGAGGGGCCAGGGGGCTACGAGCAGTACTTC. Translation gives CASSLEGPGGYEQYF.

J is TRBJ1-1 and V is TRBV19; D is perhaps TRBD1 (5 bases). The CDR3 runs to 15 residues. Germline V gene data show CDR1 as LNHDA and CDR2 as SQIVND (reference sequence). The ends were cut back, 7 bases at V and 0 bases at J, with 15 bases in the middle. CDR3 sequence (DNA): TGTGCCAGTACCATGGAGACAGTCATGAACACTGAAGCTTTCTTT. This translates into CASTMETVMNTEAFF.

Only one count was recorded for this clone. Here the CDR3 reads CASSPPGDVGEQFF. In nucleotides, the CDR3 is TGTGCCAGCTCACCACCGGGAGATGTCGGTGAGCAGTTCTTC. This rearrangement joins TRBV18 to TRBJ2-1; D possibly corresponds to TRBD2 (5 bases). Per germline, CDR1 KGHSH and CDR2 LQKENI. The V end lost 0 bases, the J end lost 9 bases, and 12 bases lay between the germline ends. The CDR3 contains 14 residues.

V is TRBV28 and J is TRBJ1-6; weak D call: TRBD1 (6 bases). Germline loops: CDR1 MDHEN, CDR2 SYDVKM. The CDR3 is 14 amino acids. Trimming stripped 10 bases from V and 10 bases from J, with 20 bases between. CDR3 sequence (DNA): TGTGCCATCGAAGGGGCAGGGGTGACATCACCCCTCCACTTT. It is translated as CAIEGAGVTSPLHF.